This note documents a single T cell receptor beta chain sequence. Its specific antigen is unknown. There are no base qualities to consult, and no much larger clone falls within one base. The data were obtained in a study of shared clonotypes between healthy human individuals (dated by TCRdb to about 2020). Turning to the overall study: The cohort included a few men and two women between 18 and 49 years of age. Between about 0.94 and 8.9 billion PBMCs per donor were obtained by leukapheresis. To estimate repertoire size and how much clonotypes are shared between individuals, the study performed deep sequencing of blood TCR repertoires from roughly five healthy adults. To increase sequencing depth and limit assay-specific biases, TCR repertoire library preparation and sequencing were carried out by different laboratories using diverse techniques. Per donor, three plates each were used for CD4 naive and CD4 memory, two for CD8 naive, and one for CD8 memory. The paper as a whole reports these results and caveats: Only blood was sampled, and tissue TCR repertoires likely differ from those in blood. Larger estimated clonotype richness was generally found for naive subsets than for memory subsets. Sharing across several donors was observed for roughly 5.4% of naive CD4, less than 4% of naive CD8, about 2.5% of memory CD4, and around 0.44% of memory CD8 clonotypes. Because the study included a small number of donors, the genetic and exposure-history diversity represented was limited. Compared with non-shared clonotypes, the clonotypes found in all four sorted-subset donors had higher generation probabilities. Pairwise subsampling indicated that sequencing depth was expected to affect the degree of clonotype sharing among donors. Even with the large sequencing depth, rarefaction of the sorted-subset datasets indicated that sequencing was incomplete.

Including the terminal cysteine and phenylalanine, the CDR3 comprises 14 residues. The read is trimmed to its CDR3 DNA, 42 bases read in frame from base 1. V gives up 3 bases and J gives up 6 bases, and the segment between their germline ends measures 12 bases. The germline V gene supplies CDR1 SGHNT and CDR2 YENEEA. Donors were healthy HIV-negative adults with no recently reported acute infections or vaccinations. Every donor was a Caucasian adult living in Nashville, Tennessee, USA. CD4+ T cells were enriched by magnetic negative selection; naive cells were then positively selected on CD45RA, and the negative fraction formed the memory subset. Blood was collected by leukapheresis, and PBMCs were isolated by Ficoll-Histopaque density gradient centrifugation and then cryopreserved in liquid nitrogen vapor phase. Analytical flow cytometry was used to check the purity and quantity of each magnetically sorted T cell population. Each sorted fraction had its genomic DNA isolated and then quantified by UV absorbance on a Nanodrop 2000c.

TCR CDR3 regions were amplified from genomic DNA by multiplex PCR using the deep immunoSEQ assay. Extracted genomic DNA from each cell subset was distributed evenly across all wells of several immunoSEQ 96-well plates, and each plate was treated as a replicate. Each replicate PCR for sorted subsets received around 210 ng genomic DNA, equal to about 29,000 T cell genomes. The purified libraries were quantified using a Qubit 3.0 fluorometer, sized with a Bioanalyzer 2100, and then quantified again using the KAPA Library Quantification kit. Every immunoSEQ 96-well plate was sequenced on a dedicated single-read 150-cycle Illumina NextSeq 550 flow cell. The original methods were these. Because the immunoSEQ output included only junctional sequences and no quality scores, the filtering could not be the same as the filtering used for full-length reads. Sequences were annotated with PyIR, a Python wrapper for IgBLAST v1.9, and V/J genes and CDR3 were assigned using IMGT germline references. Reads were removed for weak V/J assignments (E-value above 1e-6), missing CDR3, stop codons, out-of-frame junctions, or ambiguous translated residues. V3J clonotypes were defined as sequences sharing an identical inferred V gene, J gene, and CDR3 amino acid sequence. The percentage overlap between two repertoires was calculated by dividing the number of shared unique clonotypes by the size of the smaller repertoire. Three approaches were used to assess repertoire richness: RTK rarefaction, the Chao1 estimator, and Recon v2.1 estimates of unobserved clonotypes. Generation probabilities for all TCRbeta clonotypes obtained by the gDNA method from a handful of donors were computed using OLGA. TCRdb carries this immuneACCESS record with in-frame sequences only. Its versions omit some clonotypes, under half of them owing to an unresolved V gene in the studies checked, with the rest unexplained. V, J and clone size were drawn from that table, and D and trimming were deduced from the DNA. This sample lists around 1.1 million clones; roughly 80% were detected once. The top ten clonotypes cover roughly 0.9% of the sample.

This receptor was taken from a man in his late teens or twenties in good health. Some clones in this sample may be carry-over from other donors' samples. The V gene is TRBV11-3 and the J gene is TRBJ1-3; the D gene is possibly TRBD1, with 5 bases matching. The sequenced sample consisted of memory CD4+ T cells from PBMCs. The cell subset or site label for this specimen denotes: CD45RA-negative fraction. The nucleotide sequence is TGTGCCAGCAGCTTCGGAGGGGCGGAAAACACCATATATTTT. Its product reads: CASSFGGAENTIYF.